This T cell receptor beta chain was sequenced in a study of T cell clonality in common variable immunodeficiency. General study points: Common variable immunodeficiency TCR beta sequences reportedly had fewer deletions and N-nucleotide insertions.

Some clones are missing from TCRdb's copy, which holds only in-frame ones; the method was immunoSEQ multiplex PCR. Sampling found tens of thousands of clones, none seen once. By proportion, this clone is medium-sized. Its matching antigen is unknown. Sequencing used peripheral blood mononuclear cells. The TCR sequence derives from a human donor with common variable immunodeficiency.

The CDR3 region is CASSPPGLADAYEQYF. Incomplete CDR3 DNA: TGTGCCAGCAGTCCACCTGGGCTAGCGGATGCATACGAG. This rearrangement joins TRBV6-2 or TRBV6-3 to TRBJ2-7; 7 bases line up with TRBD2. The read comes to an end 3 residues before the CDR3 does, leaving the germline J gene to fill in the end. CDR1 and CDR2 (germline): MNHEY, SVGEGT. The CDR3 runs to 16 residues. V lost 5 bases, J lost 4 bases, and 14 bases stayed unmatched.